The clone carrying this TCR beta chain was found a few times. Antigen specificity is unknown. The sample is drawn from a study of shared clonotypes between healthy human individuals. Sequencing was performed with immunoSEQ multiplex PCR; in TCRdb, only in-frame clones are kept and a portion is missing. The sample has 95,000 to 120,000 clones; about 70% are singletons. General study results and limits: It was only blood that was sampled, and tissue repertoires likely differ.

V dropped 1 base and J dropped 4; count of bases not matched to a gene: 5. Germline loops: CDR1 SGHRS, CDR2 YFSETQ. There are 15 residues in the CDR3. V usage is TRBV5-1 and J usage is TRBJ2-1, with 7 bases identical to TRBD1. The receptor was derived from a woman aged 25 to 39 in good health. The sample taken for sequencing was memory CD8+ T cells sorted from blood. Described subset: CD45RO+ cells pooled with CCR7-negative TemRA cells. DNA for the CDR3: TGCGCCAGCAGCTTGTTGGGACAGCCATACAATGAGCAGTTCTTC. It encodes CASSLLGQPYNEQFF.